The T cell receptor (beta chain) under discussion was sequenced for a study of T-cell memory formation after mild COVID-19. Study results and caveats: Those CD4+ clones that contracted were mainly in CM and EM (CD8+ ones in EMRA). There was a balanced CD4/CD8 profile in clones contracting day 15 to 85, and later expanders leaned CD4+. In pre-infection memory, a portion of responding clones appeared, which suggested that cross-reactive memory joined.

The junction had 6 bases not matched to a gene; V was cut back by 3 bases and J by 4 bases. In germline, CDR1 is SGHRS, CDR2 YFSETQ. This CDR3 region has 14 residues. With regard to this clonotype: Its antigen is currently unknown.

5'RACE primed at constant segments yielded TCR alpha and TCR beta cDNA libraries bearing sample barcodes and UMIs. TCRdb re-derived calls from the 5' RACE reads in MiXCR, one entry per CDR3 protein. The sample lists some 600,000 distinct CDR3 sequences; roughly 17% were seen once. The sequenced material came from PBMCs or a T cell subset sorted from them (not recorded which). The chain is built from TRBV5-1 and TRBJ2-7; 8 positions match TRBD2. This TCR derives from an adult woman who had mild COVID-19 (a few samples of this study predate the infection). Cell type and time point are not known. The DNA for the CDR3 is TGCGCCAGCAGCTATAGCGGGACGGGGTACGAGCAGTACTTC. Translated: CASSYSGTGYEQYF.